This TCR beta chain was observed in a study of blood T cell repertoires in COVID-19. Study-wide context: Acute and convalescent COVID-19 specimens originated in the United States, Italy and Spain. PBMCs, B-cell-depleted T cells, or T cells were the source of the cDNA or gDNA that made up the material.

The CDR3 is made up of 15 amino acids. The germline gives CDR1 MNHNS, CDR2 SASEGT. With V trimmed by 1 base and J by 8 bases, 8 bases remained unmatched. Original handling: Reference gene primer amplification gave nucleated cell count estimates. Data came from immunoSEQ multiplex PCR; TCRdb stores just in-frame clones and leaves some out. That table supplies the V and J calls and clone size; D and trimming were determined from the DNA. Of roughly 350,000 clones detected, 85% appear once; the ten largest clones hold 3% to 4%. The sequence derives from a young woman with acute or convalescent COVID-19. The V call is TRBV6-1, the J call TRBJ2-3; TRBD1 agrees at 8 bases. Sequencing was carried out using peripheral blood. CDR3 residues: CASSEGGRGLATQYF. In DNA form, the CDR3 reads TGTGCCAGCAGTGAAGGGGGCAGGGGGCTGGCTACGCAGTATTTT.